This entry concerns a single TCR beta chain. Its target antigen remains unknown. Base qualities are not provided; no much larger clone lies one nucleotide away. The cohort consisted of 600 to 700 healthy bone marrow donors. At the time of sampling, every cohort member was nominally healthy, though immune exposures that went unrecorded were likely present. The donor was CMV seronegative and was included in the group of about 400 seronegative cohort members. A peripheral blood sample was provided by each donor, and peripheral blood mononuclear cells were used for TCR beta sequencing. Genomic DNA was extracted from the blood cell samples with the Qiagen DNeasy Blood Extraction Kit. Receptor amplification or capture employed the immunoSEQ multiplex PCR assay. For the multiplex PCR, a mixture combining 60 forward primers for TCR Vbeta segments and 13 reverse primers for TCR Jbeta segments was used. The CDR3 region of rearranged TCR beta genes was amplified from genomic DNA with a multiplex PCR assay. Amplified TCR beta libraries were sequenced as 87-base-pair reads on the Illumina HiSeq System. The authors processed their data as follows. A later analysis counted tens of millions of unique TCR beta chains across the 690 or so repertoires, and around 9.9 million of these chains were shared by at least two donors. To remove PCR and sequencing errors, raw reads were error-corrected and collapsed into unique sequences using a nearest-neighbor algorithm that merged closely related sequences. Alignment of CDR3 sequences to IMGT reference sequences was used to assign V, D and J gene segments. For a sequence to be retained, a match of at least six nucleotides was required to both a V gene segment and a J gene segment. Rearrangements were classified as productive when the CDR3 lacked stop codons and remained in frame with V and J, and all other rearrangements were classified as non-productive. CDR3 was defined by IMGT convention, running from the second conserved V-encoded cysteine to the conserved J-encoded phenylalanine. The earlier analysis of about 640 of the donors excluded any sequence lacking an unambiguous match to a single V gene segment. An earlier analysis of several hundred of the donors called V segments functional above 56.7% productive rearrangements and segregating when the between-donor standard deviation exceeded 5%. A statistical classification framework was developed to diagnose cytomegalovirus status using the catalog of TCR beta chain sequences. In a later analysis, V and J genes were assigned by comparing TCR nucleotide sequences against IMGT/GENE-DB human TR gene sequences. In a later analysis, CDR3 sequences and most-parsimonious VDJ recombination scenarios were assigned using the TCRdist pipeline. A later analysis defined each TCR beta chain by its CDR3 amino acid sequence plus V-gene family, and excluded reads lacking a unique V-gene family. To address suspected cross-contamination and a sequencing artifact, a later analysis removed roughly 580 highly shared, low-generation-probability nucleotide sequences. In a later analysis, a clonal expansion index for each public chain was calculated from normalized within-repertoire ranks of inferred template counts. In a later analysis, generation probabilities were computed with a VDJ recombination model fitted to out-of-frame rearrangements, and the resulting probabilities were checked against IGoR. In a later analysis, hypergeometric tests were used to score TCR-TCR, TCR-HLA and TCR-CMV co-occurrence, with a repertoire-size bias correction applied to TCR pairs. To estimate false discovery rates, a later analysis permuted the HLA or CMV assignments 20 times. A later analysis grouped co-occurring TCRs with DBSCAN, adding TCRdist sequence similarity when clustering within HLA-allele-positive subsets. Repertoires with fewer than 30,000 or more than 120,000 public chains were left out of co-occurrence clustering, as were five repertoires with anomalous nucleotide sharing. TCRdb's version of the immuneACCESS table is confined to in-frame rearrangements and falls short of the full clone set. An unresolved V gene accounts for under half of the shortfall where checked; the remainder is of unknown origin. V and J calls and clone size are those listed in that table; D and trimming were worked out from the DNA. The sample profile shows over 65,000 clones; about 80% of them were found once. Approximately 7.2% of the sample rests with the top ten.

This sample is drawn from a study of cytomegalovirus exposure and HLA in healthy donors (dated by TCRdb to about 2017). Background on the whole study: According to an earlier analysis of a few hundred of the donors, 150 million to 200 million T cells yielded 100 million or so unique TCR beta sequences and around 300 Gb of sequence data. An earlier analysis of 500 to 650 of the donors applied high-throughput TCR beta sequencing to assess whether each TCR beta V gene segment acted as functional or pseudogenic. Every discovery cohort repertoire had been produced on one sequencing platform. Typing coverage differed by locus: A, B, C, DRB1 and DQB1 were typed in roughly 620-630 donors, DQA1 in roughly 510, DPA1 in approximately 610, and DPB1 in around 490. The T cell repertoires of under 750 subjects were profiled by immunosequencing and related to cytomegalovirus serostatus. Class I and class II HLA loci were covered by the typing at four-digit resolution. The study aimed to test whether signatures of past pathogen exposure could be identified by cataloging public T cell receptors. Approximately 300 gigabases of sequencing data and 75 million to 85 million unique TCR sequences made up an early release that covered around 640 HLA-typed donors. Donor age, sex, ethnicity and CMV serostatus were compiled together with the repertoire data. Among some 400 genotyped donors of the cohort, an average of about 220,000 unique TCR beta nucleotide sequences was sequenced per donor, of which roughly 17% were non-productive. The later analysis used no new phenotypic data to find candidate immune exposures, relying instead on TCR beta sequences and their occurrence across donors. Among the 398 genotyped donors, approximately 76% belonged to the genetic ancestry cluster associated with self-reported Caucasian donors. About five DR-DQ haplotypes were treated as single units for association and clustering because of strong linkage in the cohort. High-throughput TCR immunosequencing, statistical association of individual TCRs with disease status, and machine learning were combined to predict cytomegalovirus infection status. A separate validation cohort of more than 100 different subjects was used in addition to the approximately 700-subject first cohort. Genome-wide SNP genotypes for about three fifths of the 666 donors were used in a later genetic analysis, which treated that subset as a discovery cohort. A later analysis re-examined previously published TCR beta repertoires from just over 650 donors and added high-resolution HLA genotyping to investigate patterns of TCR occurrence.

Results the study describes overall, beyond this receptor: According to a later analysis, parvovirus B19, influenza, CMV and Epstein-Barr virus appeared linked to several top co-occurrence clusters. A further reported finding was that TCR beta sequences accurately predicted the HLA-A and HLA-B alleles for most subjects in the first cohort. Correlated functional status among segregating V segments might be attributable to linkage disequilibrium, but an unknown experimental factor could not be ruled out. Across donors, most TCR sequences were observed very rarely, whereas some public TCRs were present in many individuals. Compared with the roughly 600-donor mean, donors in an Asian-associated ancestry cluster had fewer N-insertions in productive TCRs, according to a later genetic analysis. Presence/absence analyses assumed roughly uniform sequencing depth across donors, an assumption that may not hold. V-gene and J-gene trimming of TCR beta chains was associated with a missense DCLRE1C variant in a later genetic analysis, and the association was replicated in an independent cohort. The authors suggested that the approach could potentially be generalized to other disease states and immunological phenotypes. When HLA alleles, especially DR and DQ, strongly co-occurred, attributing TCR associations to individual alleles was difficult. The cohort was sequenced for TCR beta chains only, and without alpha or paired-chain data the features that could be detected were limited. A few of the identified cytomegalovirus-associated TCR beta chains were confirmed in vitro to be specific for cytomegalovirus antigens. At a false discovery rate of 0.05, a later analysis linked roughly 17,000 TCR beta sequences to specific HLA alleles. Most CMV-associated TCR beta chains appeared to be HLA-restricted in a later analysis, and the HLA associations seemed to be driven largely by CMV exposure. According to a later analysis, TCR association rates differed among HLA loci, with DRB1 alleles showing the most associated TCRs and HLA-C alleles showing the fewest. Compared with equally common non-associated chains, HLA-associated TCR beta chains in a later analysis were more clonally expanded and had lower generation probabilities. A group of highly shared sequence variants was considered likely to be a technical artifact of the sequencing pipeline. Because counts were too low, seventeen rarely observed V segments, including chromosome 9 orphons, were excluded from the earlier analysis of roughly 580 of the donors. The classifier was reported to diagnose cytomegalovirus status with high specificity and sensitivity in both the original cohort and the validation cohort. Because HLA typing was unavailable for some donors at each locus, only the typed subset was used in association tests. The only immune exposure information available for the cohort was CMV serostatus. The study listed over 150 TCR beta chains as associated with cytomegalovirus. Broadly in line with IMGT annotations, most TCR beta V segments showed up in productive rearrangements about 87% or about 30% of the time in an earlier analysis of 587 of the donors.

The TCR originated in a woman in her 40s in good health and CMV-seronegative. Sequencing was done on a sample of PBMCs.

The CDR3 reads as follows: CAWSSGTSLTGELFF. The nucleotides are TGTGCCTGGAGCTCCGGGACTAGTTTAACCGGGGAGCTGTTTTTT. In this chain, TRBV30 is recombined with TRBJ2-2, with 8 bases in between that match TRBD2. Looking up the germline V gene (reference sequence) yields CDR1 GTSNPN and CDR2 SVGIG. The CDR3 runs 15 residues from the cysteine to the phenylalanine. Only CDR3 DNA remains: 45 bases, in frame from the first base. The germline V and J ends show losses of 3 bases and 5 bases respectively, and no gene match explains 8 bases of the junction.